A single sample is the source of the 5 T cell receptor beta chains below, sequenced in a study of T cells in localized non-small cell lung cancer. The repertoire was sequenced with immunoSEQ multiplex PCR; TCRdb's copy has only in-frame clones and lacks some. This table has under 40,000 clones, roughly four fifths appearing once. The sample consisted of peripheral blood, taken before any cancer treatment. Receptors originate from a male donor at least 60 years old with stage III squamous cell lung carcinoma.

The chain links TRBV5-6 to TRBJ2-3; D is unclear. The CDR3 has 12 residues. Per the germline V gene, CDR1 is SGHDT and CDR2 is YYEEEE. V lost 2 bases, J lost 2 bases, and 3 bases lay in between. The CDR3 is CASSLNTDTQYF. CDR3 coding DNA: TGTGCCAGCAGCTTAAACACAGATACGCAGTATTTT.

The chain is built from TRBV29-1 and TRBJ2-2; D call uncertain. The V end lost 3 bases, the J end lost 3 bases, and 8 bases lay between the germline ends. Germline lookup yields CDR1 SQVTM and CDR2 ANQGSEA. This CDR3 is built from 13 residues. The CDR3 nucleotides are TGCAGCGTTGATGGCGGATACACCGGGGAGCTGTTTTTT. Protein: CSVDGGYTGELFF.

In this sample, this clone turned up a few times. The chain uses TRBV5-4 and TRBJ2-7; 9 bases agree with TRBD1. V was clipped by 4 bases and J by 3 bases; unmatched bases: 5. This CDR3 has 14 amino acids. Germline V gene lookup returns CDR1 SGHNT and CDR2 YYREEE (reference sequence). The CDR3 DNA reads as TGTGCCAGCAGCGACCGGGACAGGGACTACGAGCAGTACTTC. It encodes CASSDRDRDYEQYF.

The CDR3 spells CASSWEKGSLNYEQYF. The CDR3, as DNA: TGTGCCAGCAGCTGGGAGAAAGGGTCCCTTAACTACGAGCAGTACTTC. The chain employs TRBV7-8 and TRBJ2-7; TRBD2 might be the D (5 bases). V gave up 4 bases and J gave up 3 bases, with 19 bases separating them. CDR3 length: 16 residues. Germline lookup yields CDR1 SGHVS and CDR2 FQNEAQ. The complete variable domain, with remaining parts taken from reference TRBV7-8 and TRBJ2-7, reads GAGVSQSPRYKVAKRGQDVALRCDPISGHVSLFWYQQALGQGPEFLTYFQNEAQLDKSGLPSDRFFAERPEGSVSTLKIQRTQQEDSAVYLCASSWEKGSLNYEQYFGPGTRLTVT.

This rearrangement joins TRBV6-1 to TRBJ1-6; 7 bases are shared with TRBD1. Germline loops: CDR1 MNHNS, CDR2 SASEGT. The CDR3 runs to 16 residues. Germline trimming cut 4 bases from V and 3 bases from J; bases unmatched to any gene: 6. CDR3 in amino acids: CASSASGTDYNSPLHF. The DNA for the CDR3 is TGTGCCAGCAGTGCTTCCGGGACAGACTATAATTCACCCCTCCACTTT.